A single sample is the source of the 13 T cell receptor beta chains below, sequenced in a study of OX40 agonist ivuxolimab in advanced cancers. Only in-frame clones appear in the TCRdb table, and some are missing; sequencing was by immunoSEQ multiplex PCR. The table lists roughly 46,000 clones, around nine tenths of them singletons. The sequencing used CD4+ or CD8+ T cells sorted from blood, collected in a trial of the OX40 agonist ivuxolimab. Receptor source: an adult with an advanced solid tumor such as melanoma, head and neck, liver or kidney cancer.

The gene calls are TRBV4-1 and TRBJ1-5, with a weak D call TRBD1 (6 bases). The CDR3 is 15 amino acids. The ends were cut back, 3 bases at V and 7 bases at J, with 16 bases in the middle. Germline lookup yields CDR1 MGHRA and CDR2 YSYEKL. In nucleotides, the CDR3 is TGCGCCAGCAGCCAGCCATGGGGGCAGGCCCAGCCCCAGCATTTT. Its translation is CASSQPWGQAQPQHF.

In nucleotides, the CDR3 is TGCGCCAGCAGCCAAGAGGACAGGGAAACAGATACGCAGTATTTT. Its protein product is CASSQEDRETDTQYF. The chain carries TRBV4-3 and TRBJ2-3; 8 bases fit TRBD1. With 0 bases clipped from V and 3 bases from J, the junction kept 2 bases outside the gene matches. Germline CDR1 reads LGHNA; CDR2 reads YSLEER. The CDR3 extends over 15 amino acids.

This chain links TRBV27 with TRBJ2-5; 11 bases agree with TRBD2. The closer fit of TRBJ2-7 to the DNA end suggests the J call may be wrong. Looked up from germline, CDR1 is MNHEY and CDR2 is SMNVEV (reference sequence). The CDR3 has 17 residues. CDR3 DNA sequence: TGTGCCAGCAGTTCCGCGCTAGCGGGAGGTCTATCCTACGAGCAGTACTTC. Translating gives CASSSALAGGLSYEQYF.

The chain has TRBV29-1 and TRBJ2-7; perhaps TRBD1 as D (6 bases). Germline CDR1 SQVTM, CDR2 ANQGSEA. V was clipped by 5 bases and J by 5 bases, with 13 bases between them. This CDR3 has 12 amino acids. The CDR3 here is CSVLTGLHEQYV. The DNA of the CDR3 is TGCAGCGTTCTTACAGGGCTCCACGAGCAGTACGTC.

The chain employs TRBV30 and TRBJ2-2; TRBD2 might be the D (5 bases). V was trimmed by 4 bases and J by 9 bases, leaving 12 bases between them. CDR3 length: 12 residues. Per the germline V gene, CDR1 is GTSNPN and CDR2 is SVGIG (reference sequence). The CDR3, as DNA: TGTGCCTGGACCCCGGGGAGCCGGGAGCTGTTTTTT. Its protein is CAWTPGSRELFF.

V gene TRBV7-6 combines with J gene TRBJ2-1; no definite D call. Germline V gene data show CDR1 as SGHVS and CDR2 as FNYEAQ. Deletions cut 1 base from V and 4 bases from J, with 5 bases between. The CDR3 length is 13 residues. CDR3 sequence reads: CASSLVGYNEQFF. In DNA, the CDR3 is TGTGCCAGCAGCTTAGTCGGTTACAATGAGCAGTTCTTC.

This clone occurred once. Because the CDR3's place on the DNA is in doubt, the DNA is left out and the CDR3 is given as listed by TCRdb. The chain has TRBV6-5 and TRBJ1-2. The CDR3 has 14 residues if both end residues are counted. The germline CDR1 and CDR2 sequences are MNHEY and SVGAGI. CDR3: CASTFGSGADGYTF.

The count of this clone is one. CDR3 coding DNA: TGTGCCAGTAGTATAGCCCTGGACGGTTATCAGCCCCAGCATTTT. Protein sequence: CASSIALDGYQPQHF. V gene TRBV19 combines with J gene TRBJ1-5; D gene unclear. CDR3 length equals 15 residues. The ends were cut back, 1 base at V and 5 bases at J, with 12 bases in the middle. Germline CDR1 LNHDA, CDR2 SQIVND (reference sequence).

CDR3 residues: CASSLMAHTDTQYF. CDR3 bases: TGTGCCAGCAGTTTAATGGCTCACACAGATACGCAGTATTTT. The chain links TRBV27 to TRBJ2-3; unclear D gene. V was trimmed by 2 bases and J by 2 bases, leaving 8 bases between them. Germline V gives CDR1 MNHEY, CDR2 SMNVEV (reference sequence). The CDR3 covers 14 residues.

The V call is TRBV6-1, the J call TRBJ1-5, with no clear D. The germline gives CDR1 MNHNS, CDR2 SASEGT. With 2 bases removed from V and 7 bases from J, the gap between germline ends came to 6 bases. This CDR3 has 12 amino acids. The CDR3 reads CASSEYVQPQHF. DNA for the CDR3: TGTGCCAGCAGTGAATATGTCCAGCCCCAGCATTTT.

Here the CDR3 DNA reads TGTGCCAGCAGCTTTCGGACAGACAATGAGCAGTTCTTC. As protein: CASSFRTDNEQFF. The rearrangement joins TRBV7-9 to TRBJ2-1, with D maybe TRBD1 (6 bases). The CDR3 covers 13 residues. Germline CDR1 SEHNR, CDR2 FQNEAQ (reference sequence). V was trimmed by 3 bases and J by 5 bases, leaving 8 bases between them.

The chain combines TRBV4-3 with TRBJ2-2, with 9 bases lining up with TRBD2. This CDR3 region has 17 residues. Trimming took 0 bases from V and 7 from J; bases not matched to a gene: 9. Germline V gene lookup returns CDR1 LGHNA and CDR2 YSLEER. As DNA, the CDR3 is TGCGCCAGCAGCCAAGATGTAGTAGCGGGAGACGGCGGGGAGCTGTTTTTT. As protein: CASSQDVVAGDGGELFF.

J is TRBJ2-5 and V is TRBV5-1, with D perhaps TRBD1 (6 bases). V was pared by 7 bases and J by 4 bases, with 11 bases between. The CDR3 runs to 12 residues. Germline values: CDR1 SGHRS, CDR2 YFSETQ. CDR3 loop: CASGTGLETQYF. CDR3 nucleotide sequence: TGCGCCAGCGGAACAGGGTTAGAGACCCAGTACTTC.